This entry describes one T cell receptor beta chain. The antigen is undetermined. The sample comes from a study of cytomegalovirus exposure and HLA in healthy donors. Study summary: A later analysis reported the same platform for the 110 or so validation repertoires and the 666 first-cohort repertoires.

Whole-study results and caveats: A subsequent analysis found that TCR clusters from the first cohort also tended to co-occur in the roughly 120 validation repertoires, with 94% of cluster scores above 0.

Using immunoSEQ multiplex PCR, the repertoire was profiled, and TCRdb retains in-frame clones only, with some absent. The sample includes approximately 150,000 clones, around 84% of them seen just once. This sequence originates from a man aged 18 to 30 in good health and CMV-seropositive. Source material: PBMCs.

The CDR3 DNA follows: TGTGCCAGCAGTGCCCGGACTAGCGGGAGAGTCTACGAGCAGTACTTC. Translated, it gives CASSARTSGRVYEQYF. V gene TRBV6-1 combines with J gene TRBJ2-7; 13 bases map to TRBD2. V gave up 4 bases and J gave up 3 bases; unmatched junction bases: 6. The CDR3 extends over 16 amino acids. Looked up from germline, CDR1 is MNHNS and CDR2 is SASEGT.